This record concerns one T cell receptor (beta chain) sequence. Its antigen is currently unknown. The data belong to a study of CD8+ T cells in alopecia areata. Whole-study context: Tofacitinib dosing lasted 6 to 18 months, which was then followed by 6 months off drug.

Broader study findings: Many expanded lesional clones remained in scalp and blood on tofacitinib.

As to treatment: oral pan-JAK inhibitor, 5-10 mg twice daily. V was shortened by 4 bases and J by 2 bases, with 5 bases between the two germline ends. CDR1 is GTSNPN, CDR2 SVGIG, per germline (reference sequence). The CDR3 extends over 11 amino acids. Reverse transcription of extracted RNA yielded cDNA, which provided the sequencing template. The table came from immunoSEQ multiplex PCR; TCRdb's copy has only in-frame clones and leaves some out. Altogether more than 200,000 clones are present, around two fifths being singletons, with the ten largest covering roughly 2.8%. This sequence originates from a human donor with alopecia areata. The sample was CD4+ T cells sorted from blood, taken at approximately week 39, from a patient treated with tofacitinib. The rearrangement joins TRBV30 to TRBJ2-5; D ambiguous. The CDR3 DNA sequence: TGTGCCTGGACGGAACAAGAGACCCAGTACTTC. Translation: CAWTEQETQYF.